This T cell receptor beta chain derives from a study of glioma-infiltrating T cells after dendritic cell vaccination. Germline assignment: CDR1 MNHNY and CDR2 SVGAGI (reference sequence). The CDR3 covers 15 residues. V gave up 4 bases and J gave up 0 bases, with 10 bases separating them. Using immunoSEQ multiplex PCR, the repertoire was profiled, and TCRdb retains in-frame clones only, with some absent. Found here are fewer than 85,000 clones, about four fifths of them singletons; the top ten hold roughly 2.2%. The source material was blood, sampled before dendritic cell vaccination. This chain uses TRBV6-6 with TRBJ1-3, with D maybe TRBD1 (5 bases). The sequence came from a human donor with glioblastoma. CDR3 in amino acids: CASSSGDSSGNTIYF. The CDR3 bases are TGTGCCAGCAGTTCCGGTGACAGCTCTGGAAACACCATATATTTT.